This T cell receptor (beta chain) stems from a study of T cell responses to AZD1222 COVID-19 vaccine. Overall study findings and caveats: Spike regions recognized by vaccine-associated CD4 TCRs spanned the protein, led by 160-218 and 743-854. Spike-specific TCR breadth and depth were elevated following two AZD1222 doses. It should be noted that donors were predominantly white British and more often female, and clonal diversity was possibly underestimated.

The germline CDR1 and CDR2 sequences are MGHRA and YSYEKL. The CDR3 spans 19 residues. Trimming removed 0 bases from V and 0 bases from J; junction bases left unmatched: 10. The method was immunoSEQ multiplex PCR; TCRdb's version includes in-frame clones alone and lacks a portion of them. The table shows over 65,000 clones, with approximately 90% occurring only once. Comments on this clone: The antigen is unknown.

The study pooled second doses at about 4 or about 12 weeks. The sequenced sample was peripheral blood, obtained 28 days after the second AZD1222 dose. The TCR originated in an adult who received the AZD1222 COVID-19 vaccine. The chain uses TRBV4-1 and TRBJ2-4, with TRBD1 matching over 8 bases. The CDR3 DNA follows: TGCGCCAGCAGCCAAGAAAAGAGGACAGGGCCTCTAGCCAAAAACATTCAGTACTTC. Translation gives CASSQEKRTGPLAKNIQYF.